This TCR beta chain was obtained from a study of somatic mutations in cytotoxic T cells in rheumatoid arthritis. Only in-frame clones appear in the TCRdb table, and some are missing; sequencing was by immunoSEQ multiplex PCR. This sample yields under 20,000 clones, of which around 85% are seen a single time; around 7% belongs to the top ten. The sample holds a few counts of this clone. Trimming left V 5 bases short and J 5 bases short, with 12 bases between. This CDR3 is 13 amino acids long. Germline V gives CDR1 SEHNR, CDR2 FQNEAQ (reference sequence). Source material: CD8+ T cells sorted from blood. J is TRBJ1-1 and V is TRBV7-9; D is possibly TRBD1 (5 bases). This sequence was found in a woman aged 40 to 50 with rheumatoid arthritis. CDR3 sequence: CASSSQGRTEAFF. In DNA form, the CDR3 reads TGTGCCAGCAGCAGCCAGGGTAGGACTGAAGCTTTCTTT.